The 16 T cell receptor beta chains presented below share a single source sample, sequenced in a study of T cell changes during pregnancy in multiple sclerosis. Libraries were prepared by immunoSEQ multiplex PCR; TCRdb keeps only in-frame clonotypes and omits some of them. Among roughly 64,000 clones, 96% were seen once, and the ten largest hold 2.5%. This specimen consisted of CD8+ T cells from peripheral blood mononuclear cells, obtained after pregnancy. These receptor sequences come from a female donor with multiple sclerosis, enrolled in a pregnancy study.

The rearrangement links TRBV6-5 to TRBJ2-1; 7 bases are a match to TRBD2. Germline CDR1 and CDR2: MNHEY and SVGAGI. Trimming cost V 3 bases and J 9 bases; bases outside gene matches: 8. This CDR3 spans 14 amino acids. CDR3 nucleotide sequence: TGTGCCAGCAGTTATCGCGGGAGTCAATTTGAGCAGTTCTTC. Residues: CASSYRGSQFEQFF.

The CDR3 sequence: CASSSRGGSTDTQYF. Written as DNA, the CDR3 is TGTGCCAGCAGTTCCCGGGGGGGAAGCACAGATACGCAGTATTTT. This chain uses TRBV28 with TRBJ2-3; 8 bases are a match to TRBD2. Germline V gene data show CDR1 as MDHEN and CDR2 as SYDVKM. The junction had 3 bases not matched to a gene; V was cut back by 4 bases and J by 0 bases. There are 15 residues in the CDR3.

The chain uses TRBV15 and TRBJ2-1; 10 bases agree with TRBD1. V was clipped by 1 base and J by 7 bases; unmatched bases: 13. CDR3 size: 18 residues. Germline CDR1 LNHNV, CDR2 YYDKDF (reference sequence). CDR3 nucleotides: TGTGCCACCAGCAGAGCTTTACCCTTAAGACAGGGGGCTAATGAGCAGTTCTTC. It specifies CATSRALPLRQGANEQFF.

Within the sample, this clone is medium-sized. The rearrangement links TRBV19 to TRBJ1-4, with D possibly TRBD1 on 5 matching bases. In germline, CDR1 is LNHDA, CDR2 SQIVND (reference sequence). The CDR3 is 12 amino acids. Trimming removed 5 bases at V and 7 bases at J, with 8 bases between. CDR3: CASSADSEKLFF. In DNA form, the CDR3 reads TGTGCCAGTAGTGCAGACAGTGAAAAACTGTTTTTT.

The chain is built from TRBV5-1 and TRBJ1-5; D is unresolved. With 4 bases removed from V and 0 bases from J, the gap between germline ends came to 11 bases. Germline V CDR1 and CDR2: SGHRS, YFSETQ. This CDR3 has 15 residues. This CDR3 reads CASSATAISNQPQHF. The CDR3 DNA sequence: TGCGCCAGCAGCGCTACAGCAATTAGCAATCAGCCCCAGCATTTT. Full variable domain (outside the CDR3, taken from reference TRBV5-1 and TRBJ1-5): KAGVTQTPRYLIKTRGQQVTLSCSPISGHRSVSWYQQTPGQGLQFLFEYFSETQRNKGNFPGRFSGRQFSNSRSEMNVSTLELGDSALYLCASSATAISNQPQHFGDGTRLSIL.

V and J are TRBV2 and TRBJ2-1; perhaps TRBD2 as D (5 bases). The germline V gene has CDR1 SNHLY and CDR2 FYNNEI. Trimming stripped 5 bases from V and 10 bases from J, with 12 bases between. CDR3 length: 12 residues. The CDR3 sequence: CASSQGSQEQFF. The CDR3 DNA is TGTGCCAGCAGTCAAGGGAGCCAGGAGCAGTTCTTC.

This chain joins TRBV25-1 and TRBJ2-7; D ambiguous. With 6 bases removed from V and 2 bases from J, the gap between germline ends came to 11 bases. The CDR3 consists of 13 residues. The germline gives CDR1 MGHDK, CDR2 SYGVNS. This CDR3 reads CASSTIQTYEQYF. CDR3 DNA sequence: TGTGCCAGCAGCACCATCCAGACCTACGAGCAGTACTTC.

V is TRBV15 and J is TRBJ1-1; 10 positions match TRBD1. Germline CDR1 LNHNV, CDR2 YYDKDF (reference sequence). V shed 10 bases, J shed 5 bases, and the junction held 7 bases outside the gene matches. CDR3 size: 13 residues. In DNA, the CDR3 is TGTGCCATCCGACAGGGGGCGCGGACTGAAGCTTTCTTT. The encoded protein is CAIRQGARTEAFF.

This chain joins TRBV29-1 and TRBJ2-7, with D hard to call. The germline V gene has CDR1 SQVTM and CDR2 ANQGSEA. The CDR3 is made up of 14 amino acids. Trimming took off 6 bases at V and 0 bases at J, with 15 bases between the two ends. This CDR3 reads CSVLGHTSSYEQYF. In DNA form, the CDR3 reads TGCAGCGTCTTGGGCCATACCAGCTCCTACGAGCAGTACTTC.

The chain links TRBV27 to TRBJ1-5; D gene uncertain. This CDR3 is built from 15 residues. V shed 10 bases and J shed 1 base, with 17 bases lying between them. CDR1 and CDR2 from the germline V gene are MNHEY and SMNVEV (reference sequence). The CDR3, as DNA: TGTGCCACCAGAGAGGTTTTCGGGAGCAATCAGCCCCAGCATTTT. Amino acid sequence: CATREVFGSNQPQHF.

The chain uses TRBV5-1 and TRBJ2-1, with 8 bases that match TRBD2. CDR1 SGHRS and CDR2 YFSETQ come from the germline V gene. The CDR3 contains 20 residues. J lost 0 bases, V lost 4 bases, and 18 bases had no gene match. The CDR3 nucleotides read TGCGCCAGCAGCAGCAGGACTAGCAAACAGCCCTCCAGCTCCTACAATGAGCAGTTCTTC. This sequence encodes CASSSRTSKQPSSSYNEQFF. Full variable domain (remainder filled in from reference TRBV5-1 and TRBJ2-1): KAGVTQTPRYLIKTRGQQVTLSCSPISGHRSVSWYQQTPGQGLQFLFEYFSETQRNKGNFPGRFSGRQFSNSRSEMNVSTLELGDSALYLCASSSRTSKQPSSSYNEQFFGPGTRLTVL.

Remarks on this clone: The junction differs from germline at one of its ends, possibly a read error. J is TRBJ2-1 and V is TRBV27; the D gene is possibly TRBD1 (5 bases). The CDR3 runs to 14 residues. Germline CDR1 and CDR2: MNHEY and SMNVEV (reference sequence). DNA of the CDR3: TGTGCCAGCAGTTTGGACACCTCCCACAATGAGCAGTTCTTC. This translates into CASSLDTSHNEQFF.

This chain links TRBV6-6 with TRBJ2-2; 7 nucleotides align to TRBD2. This CDR3 is built from 14 residues. Germline CDR1 and CDR2: MNHNY and SVGAGI (reference sequence). V dropped 3 bases and J dropped 6; count of bases not matched to a gene: 4. CDR3 coding DNA: TGTGCCAGCAGTTATACGGGGGGTCCCGGGGAGCTGTTTTTT. The encoded protein is CASSYTGGPGELFF.

This chain joins TRBV7-9 and TRBJ2-2, with unresolved D. V lost 3 bases to trimming and J lost 3 bases, with 11 bases between them. Germline lookup yields CDR1 SEHNR and CDR2 FQNEAQ (reference sequence). This CDR3 is 15 amino acids long. The CDR3 loop reads CASSLRRPDTGELFF. The CDR3, as DNA: TGTGCCAGCAGCTTGCGGCGACCCGACACCGGGGAGCTGTTTTTT.

The rearrangement joins TRBV9 to TRBJ2-1; TRBD2 agrees at 7 bases. The CDR3 has 15 amino acids. CDR1 and CDR2 (germline): SGDLS, YYNGEE. J was trimmed by 5 bases and V by 4 bases; bases with no gene match: 9. Here the CDR3 reads CASSRRAGADNEQFF. The CDR3 DNA reads as TGTGCCAGCAGCCGAAGGGCGGGAGCCGACAATGAGCAGTTCTTC.

The rearrangement uses TRBV28 and TRBJ2-1, with D perhaps matching TRBD2 (5 bases). V lost 3 bases to trimming and J lost 6 bases, with 9 bases between them. CDR1 is MDHEN and CDR2 is SYDVKM in the germline V gene. CDR3 length: 13 residues. CDR3 in amino acids: CASSFTRSNEQFF. CDR3 nucleotide sequence: TGTGCCAGCAGTTTCACTAGGTCCAATGAGCAGTTCTTC.